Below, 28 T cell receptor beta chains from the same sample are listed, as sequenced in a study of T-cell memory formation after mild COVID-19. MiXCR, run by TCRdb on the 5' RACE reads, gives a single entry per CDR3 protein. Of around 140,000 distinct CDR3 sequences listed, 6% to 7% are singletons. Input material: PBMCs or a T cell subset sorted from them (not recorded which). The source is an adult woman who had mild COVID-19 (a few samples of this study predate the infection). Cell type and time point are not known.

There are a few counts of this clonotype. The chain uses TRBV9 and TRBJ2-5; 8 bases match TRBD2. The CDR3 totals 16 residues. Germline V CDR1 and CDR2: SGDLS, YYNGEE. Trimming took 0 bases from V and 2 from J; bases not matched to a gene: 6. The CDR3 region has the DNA TGTGCCAGCAGCGTAGGGGGAGTAGCGGGGCAAGAGACCCAGTACTTC. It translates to CASSVGGVAGQETQYF.

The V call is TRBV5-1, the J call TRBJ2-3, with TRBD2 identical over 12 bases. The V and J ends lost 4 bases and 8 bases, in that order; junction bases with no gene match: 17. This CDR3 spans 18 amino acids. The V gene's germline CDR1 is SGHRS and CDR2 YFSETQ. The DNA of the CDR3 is TGCGCCAGCAGCCCAACCCCCAACAAACTAGCGGGAGGAGGTACGCAGTATTTT. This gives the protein CASSPTPNKLAGGGTQYF.

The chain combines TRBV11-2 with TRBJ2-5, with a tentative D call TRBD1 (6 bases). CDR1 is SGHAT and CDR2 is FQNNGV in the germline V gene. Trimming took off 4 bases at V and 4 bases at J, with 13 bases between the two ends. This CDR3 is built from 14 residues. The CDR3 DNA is TGTGCCAGCAGCTACAACAGGGTGCGAGAGACCCAGTACTTC. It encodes CASSYNRVRETQYF.

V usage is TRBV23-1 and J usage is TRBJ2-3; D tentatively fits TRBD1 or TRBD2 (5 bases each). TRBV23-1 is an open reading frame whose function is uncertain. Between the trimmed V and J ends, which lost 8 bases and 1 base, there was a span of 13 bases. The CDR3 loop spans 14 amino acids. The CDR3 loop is CASRRDHRTDTQYF. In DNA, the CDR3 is TGCGCCAGCCGCCGGGACCATCGCACAGATACGCAGTATTTT.

The CDR3 reads CATSADPTGQPTDTQYF. DNA for the CDR3: TGTGCCACCAGCGCCGACCCTACGGGACAGCCCACAGATACGCAGTATTTT. The chain employs TRBV24-1 and TRBJ2-3; 7 bases match TRBD1. The CDR3 has 17 residues. CDR1 and CDR2 (germline): KGHDR, SFDVKD. V lost 7 bases and J lost 2; bases outside the gene matches: 14.

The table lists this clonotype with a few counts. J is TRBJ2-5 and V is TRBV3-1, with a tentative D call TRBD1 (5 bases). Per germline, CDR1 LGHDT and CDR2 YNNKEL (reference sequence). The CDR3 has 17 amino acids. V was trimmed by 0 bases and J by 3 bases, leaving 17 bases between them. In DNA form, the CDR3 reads TGTGCCAGCAGCCAAGATAGGGGCGAGCGATCCAAAGAGACCCAGTACTTC. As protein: CASSQDRGERSKETQYF.

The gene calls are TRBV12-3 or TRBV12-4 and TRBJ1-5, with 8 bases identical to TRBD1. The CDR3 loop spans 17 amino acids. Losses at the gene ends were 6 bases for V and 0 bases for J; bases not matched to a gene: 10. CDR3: CASSLNRGGVSNQPQHF. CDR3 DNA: TGTGCCAGCAGCCTTAACAGGGGGGGTGTTAGCAATCAGCCCCAGCATTTT.

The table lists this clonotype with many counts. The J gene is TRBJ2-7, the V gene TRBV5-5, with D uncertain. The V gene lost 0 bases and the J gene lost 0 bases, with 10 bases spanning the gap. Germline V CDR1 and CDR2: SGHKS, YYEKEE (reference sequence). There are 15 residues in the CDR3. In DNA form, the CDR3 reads TGTGCCAGCAGCTTGGAAGGGTCCTCCTCCTACGAGCAGTACTTC. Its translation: CASSLEGSSSYEQYF.

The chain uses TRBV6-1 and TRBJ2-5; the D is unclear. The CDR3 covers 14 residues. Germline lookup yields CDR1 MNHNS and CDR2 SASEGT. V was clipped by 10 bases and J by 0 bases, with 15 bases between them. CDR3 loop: CATSGQRHQETQYF. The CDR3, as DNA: TGTGCCACCTCCGGGCAAAGGCACCAAGAGACCCAGTACTTC.

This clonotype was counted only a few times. The DNA of the CDR3 is TGCGCCAGCAGCTTGGGTTTTATGGGAGCAATAAAAGAGACCCAGTACTTC. Its translation is CASSLGFMGAIKETQYF. This chain connects TRBV5-1 to TRBJ2-5; D is possibly TRBD2 (5 bases). Germline V lookup: CDR1 SGHRS, CDR2 YFSETQ. This CDR3 comprises 17 residues. V was trimmed by 0 bases and J by 3 bases, leaving 18 bases between them.

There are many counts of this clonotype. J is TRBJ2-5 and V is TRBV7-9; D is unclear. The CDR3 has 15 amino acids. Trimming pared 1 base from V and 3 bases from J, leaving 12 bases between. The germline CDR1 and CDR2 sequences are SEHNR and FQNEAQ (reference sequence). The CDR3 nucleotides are TGTGCCAGCAGCTTAGGACTTACGGCGGAAGAGACCCAGTACTTC. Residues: CASSLGLTAEETQYF.

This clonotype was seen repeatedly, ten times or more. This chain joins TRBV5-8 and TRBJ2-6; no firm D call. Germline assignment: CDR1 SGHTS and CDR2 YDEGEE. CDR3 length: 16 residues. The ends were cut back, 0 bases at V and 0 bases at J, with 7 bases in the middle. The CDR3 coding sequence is TGTGCCAGCAGCTTGGGGCTGAGCTCTGGGGCCAACGTCCTGACTTTC. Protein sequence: CASSLGLSSGANVLTF.

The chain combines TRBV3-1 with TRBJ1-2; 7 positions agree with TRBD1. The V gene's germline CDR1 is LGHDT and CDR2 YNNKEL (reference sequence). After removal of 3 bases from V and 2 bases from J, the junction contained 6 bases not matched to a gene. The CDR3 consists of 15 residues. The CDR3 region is CASSQVQGGNYGYTF. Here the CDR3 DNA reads TGTGCCAGCAGCCAGGTCCAGGGGGGGAACTATGGCTACACCTTC.

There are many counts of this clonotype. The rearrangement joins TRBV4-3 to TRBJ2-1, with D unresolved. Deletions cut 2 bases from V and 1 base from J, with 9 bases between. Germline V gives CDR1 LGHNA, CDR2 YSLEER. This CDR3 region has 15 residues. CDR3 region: CASSQQRISYNEQFF. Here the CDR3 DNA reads TGCGCCAGCAGCCAACAAAGGATTTCCTACAATGAGCAGTTCTTC.

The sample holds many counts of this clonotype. CDR3 nucleotides: TGTGCCAGCAGCTTGGCCACTAGCAGTAATGAGCAGTTCTTC. Translated, it gives CASSLATSSNEQFF. The V gene is TRBV5-5, the J gene TRBJ2-1; possibly TRBD2 for D (6 bases). The germline CDR1 and CDR2 sequences are SGHKS and YYEKEE (reference sequence). V was cut by 0 bases and J by 7 bases, with 11 bases left in between. The CDR3 contains 14 residues.

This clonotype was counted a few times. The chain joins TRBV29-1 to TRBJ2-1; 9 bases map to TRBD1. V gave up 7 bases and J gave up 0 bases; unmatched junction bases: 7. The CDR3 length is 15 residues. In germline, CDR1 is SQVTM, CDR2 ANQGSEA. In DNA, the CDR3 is TGCAGCGAAGCCGGGACAGGGAGCTCCTACAATGAGCAGTTCTTC. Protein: CSEAGTGSSYNEQFF.

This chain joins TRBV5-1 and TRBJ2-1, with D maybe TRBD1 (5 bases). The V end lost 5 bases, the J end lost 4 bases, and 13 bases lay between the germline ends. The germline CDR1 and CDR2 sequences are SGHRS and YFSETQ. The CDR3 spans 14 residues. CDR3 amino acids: CASSRGLGYNEQFF. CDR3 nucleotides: TGCGCCAGCAGTAGGGGATTGGGGTACAATGAGCAGTTCTTC.

The CDR3 DNA sequence: TGTGCCACCAGCAGAGCCCCAGGGGCGGGGAACACCGGGGAGCTGTTTTTT. Translated, it gives CATSRAPGAGNTGELFF. The chain carries TRBV15 and TRBJ2-2, with a possible D match to TRBD1 (6 bases). Germline V gene lookup returns CDR1 LNHNV and CDR2 YYDKDF (reference sequence). V lost 1 base and J 1 base, leaving 13 bases between the germline ends. The CDR3 runs to 17 residues. Full variable domain (outside the CDR3, taken from reference TRBV15 and TRBJ2-2): DAMVIQNPRYQVTQFGKPVTLSCSQTLNHNVMYWYQQKSSQAPKLLFHYYDKDFNNEADTPDNFQSRRPNTSFCFLDIRSPGLGDTAMYLCATSRAPGAGNTGELFFGEGSRLTVL.

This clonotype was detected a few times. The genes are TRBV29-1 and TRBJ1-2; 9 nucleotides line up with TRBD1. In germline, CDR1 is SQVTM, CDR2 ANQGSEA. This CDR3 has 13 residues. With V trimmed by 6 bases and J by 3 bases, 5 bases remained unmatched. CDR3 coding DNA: TGCAGCGTCGAACAGGGGGCAGACTATGGCTACACCTTC. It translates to CSVEQGADYGYTF.

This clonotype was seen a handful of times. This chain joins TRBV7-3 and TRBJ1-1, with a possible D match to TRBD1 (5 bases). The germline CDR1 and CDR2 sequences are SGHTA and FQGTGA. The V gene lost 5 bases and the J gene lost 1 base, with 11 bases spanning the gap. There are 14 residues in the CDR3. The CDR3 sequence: CASSPGRSNTEAFF. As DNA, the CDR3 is TGTGCCAGCAGCCCGGGACGGTCGAACACTGAAGCTTTCTTT. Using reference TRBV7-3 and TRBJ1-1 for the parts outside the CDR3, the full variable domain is GAGVSQTPSNKVTEKGKYVELRCDPISGHTALYWYRQSLGQGPEFLIYFQGTGAADDSGLPNDRFFAVRPEGSVSTLKIQRTERGDSAVYLCASSPGRSNTEAFFGQGTRLTVV.

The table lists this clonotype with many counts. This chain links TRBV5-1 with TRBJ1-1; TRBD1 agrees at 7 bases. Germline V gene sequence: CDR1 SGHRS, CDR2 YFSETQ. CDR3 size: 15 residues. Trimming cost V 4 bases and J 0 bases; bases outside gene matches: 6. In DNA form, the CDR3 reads TGCGCCAGCAGCCCGACAGGGAGGATGAACACTGAAGCTTTCTTT. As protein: CASSPTGRMNTEAFF. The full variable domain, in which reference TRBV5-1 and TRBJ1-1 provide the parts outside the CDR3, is KAGVTQTPRYLIKTRGQQVTLSCSPISGHRSVSWYQQTPGQGLQFLFEYFSETQRNKGNFPGRFSGRQFSNSRSEMNVSTLELGDSALYLCASSPTGRMNTEAFFGQGTRLTVV.

CDR3 loop: CASSRSSGVYEQYF. The CDR3 DNA sequence: TGTGCCAGCAGCCGATCTAGCGGGGTATACGAGCAGTACTTC. The chain recombines TRBV5-4 with TRBJ2-7; TRBD2 aligns across 9 bases. The CDR3 runs 14 residues. The V segment lost 4 bases and the J segment 4 bases; nucleotides outside the gene matches: 6. Per the germline V gene, CDR1 is SGHNT and CDR2 is YYREEE (reference sequence).

CDR3 in amino acids: CASSDAGVLGYTF. CDR3 sequence (DNA): TGTGCCAGCAGTGATGCAGGGGTTCTTGGCTACACCTTC. This chain connects TRBV2 to TRBJ1-2, with TRBD1 as a possible D gene (6 bases). Trimming cost V 3 bases and J 7 bases, with 12 bases left between them. Germline CDR1 is SNHLY and CDR2 is FYNNEI. This CDR3 has 13 residues.

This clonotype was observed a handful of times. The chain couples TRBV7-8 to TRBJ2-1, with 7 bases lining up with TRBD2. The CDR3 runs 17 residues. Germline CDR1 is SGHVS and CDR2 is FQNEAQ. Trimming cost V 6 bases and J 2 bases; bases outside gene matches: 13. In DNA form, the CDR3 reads TGTGCCAGCAGTTGGCGGGCGGGAGCCCCAACCTACAATGAGCAGTTCTTC. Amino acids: CASSWRAGAPTYNEQFF.

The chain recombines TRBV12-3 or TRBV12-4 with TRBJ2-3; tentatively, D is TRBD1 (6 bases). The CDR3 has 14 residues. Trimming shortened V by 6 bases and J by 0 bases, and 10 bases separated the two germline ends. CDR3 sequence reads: CASSFGQSTDTQYF. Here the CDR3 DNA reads TGTGCCAGCAGCTTCGGACAGAGCACAGATACGCAGTATTTT.

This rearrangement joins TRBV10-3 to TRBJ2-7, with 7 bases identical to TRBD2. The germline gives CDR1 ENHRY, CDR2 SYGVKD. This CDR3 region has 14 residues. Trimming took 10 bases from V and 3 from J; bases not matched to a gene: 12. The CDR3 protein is CATAIGLGVYEQYF. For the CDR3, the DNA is TGTGCCACCGCGATTGGACTAGGGGTCTACGAGCAGTACTTC.

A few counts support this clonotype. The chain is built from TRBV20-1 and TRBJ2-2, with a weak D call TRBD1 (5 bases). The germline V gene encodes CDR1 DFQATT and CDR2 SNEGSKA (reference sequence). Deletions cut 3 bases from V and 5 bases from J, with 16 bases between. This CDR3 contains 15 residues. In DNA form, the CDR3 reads TGCAGTGCTAGGAAGGGGTCGCGGCAGACCGGGGAGCTGTTTTTT. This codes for CSARKGSRQTGELFF.

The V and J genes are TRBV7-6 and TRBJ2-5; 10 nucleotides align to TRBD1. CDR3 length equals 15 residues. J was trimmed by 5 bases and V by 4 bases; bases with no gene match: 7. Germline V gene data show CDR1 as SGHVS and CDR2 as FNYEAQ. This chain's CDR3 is CASSSGQGIVETQYF. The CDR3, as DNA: TGTGCCAGCAGCTCGGGACAGGGGATTGTGGAGACCCAGTACTTC.